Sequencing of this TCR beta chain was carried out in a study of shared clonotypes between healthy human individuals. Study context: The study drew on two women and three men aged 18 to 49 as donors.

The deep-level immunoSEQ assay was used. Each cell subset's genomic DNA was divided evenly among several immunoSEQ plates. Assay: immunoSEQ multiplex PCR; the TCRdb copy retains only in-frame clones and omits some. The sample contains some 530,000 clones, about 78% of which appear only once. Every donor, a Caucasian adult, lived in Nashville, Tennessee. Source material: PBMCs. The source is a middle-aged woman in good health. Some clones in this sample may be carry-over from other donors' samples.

Here the CDR3 DNA reads TGTGCCAGCAGACCAGGATTTTCCTACGAGCAGTACTTC. It encodes CASRPGFSYEQYF. The chain joins TRBV27 to TRBJ2-7; D gene unclear. Germline assignment: CDR1 MNHEY and CDR2 SMNVEV (reference sequence). The CDR3 is 13 residues long. V lost 6 bases, J lost 1 base, and 10 bases lay in between.